Listed below are T cell receptor beta chains from one sample, sequenced in a study of blood T cell repertoires in COVID-19. Using immunoSEQ multiplex PCR, the repertoire was profiled, and TCRdb retains in-frame clones only, with some absent. The sample shows nearly 200,000 clones, around four fifths of them seen only once. Sequenced sample: peripheral blood. The receptors were gathered from a man aged 60 to 75 with COVID-19, enrolled during active disease. Both conserved end residues are part of each CDR3. D genes are given only for firm matches. Only part of the rows carry a size: once, few, many, or a class if the clone is expanded.

J gene: TRBJ2-7; clone size: -; V gene: TRBV7-9; D gene: TRBD1; CDR3 protein: CASRNRDRRDEQYF; CDR3 DNA: TGTGCCAGCAGAAACCGGGACAGAAGGGACGAGCAGTACTTC
J gene: TRBJ1-3; clone size: few; V gene: TRBV3-1/TRBV3-2; D gene: -; CDR3 protein: CASSHRGEGGNTIYF; CDR3 DNA: TGTGCCAGCAGCCACAGGGGAGAGGGTGGAAACACCATATATTTT
J gene: TRBJ1-2; clone size: -; V gene: TRBV5-1; D gene: -; CDR3 protein: CASCKDSSINYGYTF; CDR3 DNA: TGCGCCAGCTGTAAGGACAGTAGCATTAACTATGGCTACACCTTC
J gene: TRBJ1-2; clone size: -; V gene: TRBV2; D gene: -; CDR3 protein: CASSGQADGYTF; CDR3 DNA: TGTGCCAGCAGTGGACAGGCTGATGGCTACACCTTC
J gene: TRBJ1-4; clone size: -; V gene: TRBV15; D gene: -; CDR3 protein: CATSRDGGRREKLFF; CDR3 DNA: TGTGCCACCAGCAGAGACGGGGGGCGCAGGGAAAAACTGTTTTTT
J gene: TRBJ2-7; clone size: -; V gene: TRBV2; D gene: TRBD2; CDR3 protein: CASIAVRGTSGIHEQYF; CDR3 DNA: TGTGCCAGCATTGCCGTGAGGGGGACTAGCGGGATCCACGAGCAGTACTTC
J gene: TRBJ2-2; clone size: -; V gene: TRBV10-3; D gene: -; CDR3 protein: CAITGQLYTGELFF; CDR3 DNA: TGTGCCATCACTGGACAGTTATACACCGGGGAGCTGTTTTTT
J gene: TRBJ2-7; clone size: -; V gene: TRBV5-6; D gene: -; CDR3 protein: CASSLSSGVEQYF; CDR3 DNA: TGTGCCAGCAGCTTAAGTTCAGGGGTGGAGCAGTACTTC
J gene: TRBJ2-7; clone size: -; V gene: TRBV4-2; D gene: TRBD1; CDR3 protein: CASSQTGGYEQYF; CDR3 DNA: TGTGCCAGCAGCCAGACAGGGGGGTACGAGCAGTACTTC
J gene: TRBJ1-1; clone size: -; V gene: TRBV15; D gene: TRBD1; CDR3 protein: CATSRDLLGGQGASGAFF; CDR3 DNA: TGTGCCACCAGCAGAGATCTGTTAGGGGGACAGGGGGCGTCGGGAGCTTTCTTT
J gene: TRBJ2-7; clone size: few; V gene: TRBV5-8; D gene: TRBD1; CDR3 protein: CASSLGQGIVYEQYF; CDR3 DNA: TGTGCCAGCAGCTTGGGACAGGGCATTGTCTACGAGCAGTACTTC
J gene: TRBJ2-7; clone size: -; V gene: TRBV6-5; D gene: -; CDR3 protein: CASSYETGYEQYF; CDR3 DNA: TGTGCCAGCAGTTACGAAACCGGCTACGAGCAGTACTTC
J gene: TRBJ2-7; clone size: few; V gene: TRBV25-1; D gene: -; CDR3 protein: CASSATGTGEQYF; CDR3 DNA: TGTGCCAGCAGTGCCACAGGGACGGGCGAGCAGTACTTC
J gene: TRBJ2-1; clone size: -; V gene: TRBV7-3; D gene: -; CDR3 protein: CASRPPGLEQFF; CDR3 DNA: TGTGCCAGCAGGCCCCCGGGACTTGAGCAGTTCTTC
J gene: TRBJ1-3; clone size: -; V gene: TRBV25-1; D gene: -; CDR3 protein: CASMSSGNTIYF; CDR3 DNA: TGTGCCAGCATGAGCTCTGGAAACACCATATATTTT
J gene: TRBJ1-1; clone size: -; V gene: TRBV4-3; D gene: -; CDR3 protein: CASSQVLLMNTEAFF; CDR3 DNA: TGCGCCAGCAGCCAAGTACTTCTGATGAACACTGAAGCTTTCTTT
J gene: TRBJ2-3; clone size: -; V gene: TRBV4-2; D gene: TRBD2; CDR3 protein: CASSQPSGGLREDTQYF; CDR3 DNA: TGTGCCAGCAGCCAGCCAAGCGGGGGACTTAGGGAAGATACGCAGTATTTT
J gene: TRBJ2-7; clone size: -; V gene: TRBV19; D gene: -; CDR3 protein: CASSILTGPGVHEQYF; CDR3 DNA: TGTGCCAGTAGTATCCTTACAGGGCCCGGAGTCCACGAGCAGTACTTC
J gene: TRBJ2-5; clone size: many; V gene: TRBV19; D gene: -; CDR3 protein: CASSVQVGAQETQYF; CDR3 DNA: TGTGCCAGTAGTGTACAGGTAGGGGCACAAGAGACCCAGTACTTC
J gene: TRBJ1-3; clone size: once; V gene: TRBV6-1; D gene: -; CDR3 protein: CASSELIGSANTIYF; CDR3 DNA: TGTGCCAGCAGTGAATTGATCGGCAGCGCCAACACCATATATTTT
J gene: TRBJ1-5; clone size: -; V gene: TRBV2; D gene: -; CDR3 protein: CASGGGVRNQPQHF; CDR3 DNA: TGTGCCAGTGGCGGCGGGGTTCGCAATCAGCCCCAGCATTTT
J gene: TRBJ2-2; clone size: -; V gene: TRBV7-6; D gene: TRBD1; CDR3 protein: CASSPVTGQGGGGELFF; CDR3 DNA: TGTGCCAGCAGCCCTGTGACCGGACAGGGTGGAGGGGGGGAGCTGTTTTTT
J gene: TRBJ1-2; clone size: -; V gene: TRBV7-2; D gene: -; CDR3 protein: CASSWGTGTPYGYTF; CDR3 DNA: TGTGCCAGCAGCTGGGGCACAGGAACTCCCTATGGCTACACCTTC
J gene: TRBJ1-1; clone size: -; V gene: TRBV30; D gene: TRBD1; CDR3 protein: CAWRRGTGATEAFF; CDR3 DNA: TGTGCCTGGAGGAGGGGGACAGGGGCGACTGAAGCTTTCTTT
J gene: TRBJ1-1; clone size: -; V gene: TRBV27; D gene: -; CDR3 protein: CASSFRVVGTEAFF; CDR3 DNA: TGTGCCAGCAGTTTCAGGGTCGTCGGCACTGAAGCTTTCTTT
J gene: TRBJ2-1; clone size: -; V gene: TRBV11-2; D gene: TRBD1; CDR3 protein: CASSFKLQGAVQFF; CDR3 DNA: TGTGCCAGCAGCTTTAAACTACAGGGGGCGGTCCAGTTCTTC
J gene: TRBJ1-2; clone size: -; V gene: TRBV18; D gene: TRBD1; CDR3 protein: CASSQGASYGYTF; CDR3 DNA: TGTGCCAGCTCACAGGGGGCATCATATGGCTACACCTTC
J gene: TRBJ1-4; clone size: -; V gene: TRBV29-1; D gene: -; CDR3 protein: CSASQDRITNEKLFF; CDR3 DNA: TGCAGCGCCTCACAAGACAGAATAACTAATGAAAAACTGTTTTTT
J gene: TRBJ1-2; clone size: -; V gene: TRBV19; D gene: -; CDR3 protein: CASTSEEINYGYTF; CDR3 DNA: TGTGCCAGTACCTCTGAGGAAATCAACTATGGCTACACCTTC
J gene: TRBJ1-5; clone size: -; V gene: TRBV29-1; D gene: TRBD1; CDR3 protein: CSVADRGNQPQHF; CDR3 DNA: TGCAGCGTTGCCGACAGGGGAAATCAGCCCCAGCATTTT
J gene: TRBJ2-2; clone size: few; V gene: TRBV9; D gene: -; CDR3 protein: CASSRLGGELFF; CDR3 DNA: TGTGCCAGCAGCCGACTAGGCGGGGAGCTGTTTTTT
J gene: TRBJ2-3; clone size: -; V gene: TRBV4-1; D gene: TRBD2; CDR3 protein: CASSQETGGPYF; CDR3 DNA: TGCGCCAGCAGCCAAGAGACGGGAGGGCCGTATTTT
J gene: TRBJ2-1; clone size: -; V gene: TRBV12-1; D gene: -; CDR3 protein: CASSFISPGGDEQFF; CDR3 DNA: TGTGCCAGCAGCTTTATATCGCCCGGCGGGGATGAGCAGTTCTTC
J gene: TRBJ2-7; clone size: -; V gene: TRBV6-2/TRBV6-3; D gene: TRBD2; CDR3 protein: CASSYSILAGGIEQYF; CDR3 DNA: TGTGCCAGCAGTTACTCGATCCTAGCGGGAGGGATCGAGCAGTACTTC
J gene: TRBJ1-5; clone size: once; V gene: TRBV18; D gene: -; CDR3 protein: CASSRGRAGNQPQHF; CDR3 DNA: TGTGCCAGCTCACGGGGGAGGGCAGGCAATCAGCCCCAGCATTTT
J gene: TRBJ2-7; clone size: -; V gene: TRBV27; D gene: -; CDR3 protein: CASSLVGRDSYEQYF; CDR3 DNA: TGTGCCAGCAGTTTGGTCGGCAGGGACTCCTACGAGCAGTACTTC
J gene: TRBJ1-2; clone size: -; V gene: TRBV6-5; D gene: -; CDR3 protein: CASSYRGDGYTF; CDR3 DNA: TGTGCCAGCAGTTACCGGGGGGATGGCTACACCTTC
J gene: TRBJ1-4; clone size: -; V gene: TRBV7-2; D gene: TRBD1; CDR3 protein: CASSLDRNNEKLFF; CDR3 DNA: TGTGCCAGCAGCCTGGACAGGAATAATGAAAAACTGTTTTTT
J gene: TRBJ1-1; clone size: -; V gene: TRBV12-3/TRBV12-4; D gene: -; CDR3 protein: CASRQAGGTEAFF; CDR3 DNA: TGTGCCAGCAGGCAGGCGGGGGGAACTGAAGCTTTCTTT
J gene: TRBJ1-3; clone size: -; V gene: TRBV11-2; D gene: -; CDR3 protein: CASSSMGNTIYF; CDR3 DNA: TGTGCCAGCAGCTCTATGGGAAACACCATATATTTT
J gene: TRBJ1-5; clone size: -; V gene: TRBV4-1; D gene: -; CDR3 protein: CASSQEGGKGDQPQHF; CDR3 DNA: TGCGCCAGCAGCCAAGAGGGGGGGAAGGGAGATCAGCCCCAGCATTTT
J gene: TRBJ2-5; clone size: -; V gene: TRBV6-5; D gene: -; CDR3 protein: CASSRSRTVQETQYF; CDR3 DNA: TGTGCCAGCAGTAGGTCGCGGACAGTCCAAGAGACCCAGTACTTC
J gene: TRBJ2-1; clone size: -; V gene: TRBV25-1; D gene: -; CDR3 protein: CASSESNWNEQFF; CDR3 DNA: TGTGCCAGCAGTGAATCGAACTGGAATGAGCAGTTCTTC
J gene: TRBJ2-5; clone size: -; V gene: TRBV30; D gene: -; CDR3 protein: CAWGRGTGISETQYF; CDR3 DNA: TGTGCCTGGGGTAGAGGAACAGGAATATCGGAGACCCAGTACTTC
J gene: TRBJ2-3; clone size: -; V gene: TRBV3-1/TRBV3-2; D gene: TRBD1; CDR3 protein: CASSQSRGRPSTDTQYF; CDR3 DNA: TGTGCCAGCAGCCAAAGCAGGGGGCGGCCTAGCACAGATACGCAGTATTTT
J gene: TRBJ1-1; clone size: -; V gene: TRBV11-2; D gene: TRBD1; CDR3 protein: CASSHNPGGNTEAFF; CDR3 DNA: TGTGCCAGCAGCCACAACCCAGGGGGTAACACTGAAGCTTTCTTT
J gene: TRBJ1-1; clone size: -; V gene: TRBV6-5; D gene: TRBD1; CDR3 protein: CASSTGVGEAFF; CDR3 DNA: TGTGCCAGCAGCACAGGGGTCGGTGAAGCTTTCTTT
J gene: TRBJ2-7; clone size: -; V gene: TRBV14; D gene: TRBD2; CDR3 protein: CASSPGRAMVFYEQYF; CDR3 DNA: TGTGCCAGCAGCCCGGGGAGGGCTATGGTTTTCTACGAGCAGTACTTC
J gene: TRBJ2-1; clone size: -; V gene: TRBV6-5; D gene: TRBD2; CDR3 protein: CASSRGLASGEQFF; CDR3 DNA: TGTGCCAGCAGCCGAGGACTAGCATCGGGCGAGCAGTTCTTC
J gene: TRBJ1-2; clone size: -; V gene: TRBV28; D gene: TRBD1; CDR3 protein: CASRRTGSYNYGYTF; CDR3 DNA: TGTGCCAGCAGGAGGACAGGCTCTTATAACTATGGCTACACCTTC
J gene: TRBJ1-2; clone size: -; V gene: TRBV30; D gene: -; CDR3 protein: CAWTSTAMGGYTF; CDR3 DNA: TGTGCCTGGACTTCAACCGCTATGGGCGGCTACACCTTC
J gene: TRBJ1-5; clone size: -; V gene: TRBV30; D gene: TRBD1; CDR3 protein: CAWSTGQGSNQPQHF; CDR3 DNA: TGTGCCTGGAGTACGGGACAGGGAAGCAATCAGCCCCAGCATTTT
J gene: TRBJ2-7; clone size: -; V gene: TRBV7-9; D gene: TRBD1; CDR3 protein: CASSSSTGRYF; CDR3 DNA: TGTGCCAGCAGCTCTTCGACAGGGCGGTACTTC